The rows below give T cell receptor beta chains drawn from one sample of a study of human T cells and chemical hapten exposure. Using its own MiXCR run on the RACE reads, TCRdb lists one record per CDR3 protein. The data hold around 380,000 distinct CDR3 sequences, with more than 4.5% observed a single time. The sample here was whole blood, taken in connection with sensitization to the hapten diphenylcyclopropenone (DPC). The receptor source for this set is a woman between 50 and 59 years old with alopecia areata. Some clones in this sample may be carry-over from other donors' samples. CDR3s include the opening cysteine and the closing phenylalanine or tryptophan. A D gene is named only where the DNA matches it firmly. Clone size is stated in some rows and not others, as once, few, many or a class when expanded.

CDR3: CALQPGRRKNTEAFF
DNA: TGTGCCCTACAGCCAGGTAGAAGGAAGAACACTGAAGCTTTCTTT
length: 15
V: TRBV7-6
J: TRBJ1-1
size: .
D: .

CDR3: CASSEEGAFGELFF
DNA: TGCGCCAGCAGCGAGGAGGGGGCATTCGGGGAGCTGTTTTTT
length: 14
V: TRBV5-1
J: TRBJ2-2
size: .
D: .

CDR3: CASTQGTSSYNEQFF
DNA: TGTGCCAGCACCCAAGGGACTAGCAGCTACAATGAGCAGTTCTTC
length: 15
V: TRBV2
J: TRBJ2-1
size: few
D: TRBD2

CDR3: CASSLGTGVVTEAFF
DNA: TGTGCCAGCAGTTTAGGGACAGGGGTTGTAACTGAAGCTTTCTTT
length: 15
V: TRBV12-3/TRBV12-4
J: TRBJ1-1
size: few
D: TRBD1

CDR3: CAWSSRLRYEQYF
DNA: TGTGCCTGGAGTTCCCGACTTCGCTACGAGCAGTACTTC
length: 13
V: TRBV30
J: TRBJ2-7
size: .
D: .

CDR3: CSARQGASNQPQHF
DNA: TGCAGTGCTAGGCAGGGGGCGAGCAATCAGCCCCAGCATTTT
length: 14
V: TRBV20-1
J: TRBJ1-5
size: few
D: TRBD1

CDR3: CASSKDENTGELFF
DNA: TGTGCCAGCAGTAAGGACGAGAACACCGGGGAGCTGTTTTTT
length: 14
V: TRBV6-5
J: TRBJ2-2
size: many
D: .

CDR3: CSARDITQVYGYTF
DNA: TGCAGTGCTAGAGATATCACACAGGTCTATGGCTACACCTTC
length: 14
V: TRBV20-1
J: TRBJ1-2
size: many
D: .

CDR3: CASSQFGQANTEAFF
DNA: TGCGCCAGCAGCCAATTCGGACAAGCGAACACTGAAGCTTTCTTT
length: 15
V: TRBV4-3
J: TRBJ1-1
size: .
D: .

CDR3: CASSPQWRWGGLTEQYF
DNA: TGTGCCAGCAGCCCACAGTGGCGATGGGGGGGGTTGACCGAGCAGTACTTC
length: 17
V: TRBV7-2
J: TRBJ2-7
size: many
D: TRBD2

CDR3: CSVVRHTQYF
DNA: TGCAGCGTTGTCCGTCATACGCAGTATTTT
length: 10
V: TRBV29-1
J: TRBJ2-3
size: many
D: .

CDR3: CASSLASRESEAFF
DNA: TGTGCCAGCAGCTTAGCCTCCAGGGAGAGTGAAGCTTTCTTT
length: 14
V: TRBV7-2
J: TRBJ1-1
size: .
D: .

CDR3: CATGAVKETQYF
DNA: TGTGCCACCGGAGCAGTAAAGGAGACCCAGTACTTC
length: 12
V: TRBV15
J: TRBJ2-5
size: .
D: .

CDR3: CASSEGSGDTDTQYF
DNA: TGTGCCAGCAGTGAAGGTAGCGGGGACACAGATACGCAGTATTTT
length: 15
V: TRBV6-4
J: TRBJ2-3
size: many
D: TRBD2

CDR3: CASSYLGQGGEKLFF
DNA: TGTGCCAGCAGTTACTTAGGACAGGGTGGTGAAAAACTGTTTTTT
length: 15
V: TRBV6-6
J: TRBJ1-4
size: many
D: TRBD1

CDR3: CASSLTGVRSYEQYF
DNA: TGTGCCAGCAGTTTAACAGGGGTTCGGTCCTACGAGCAGTACTTC
length: 15
V: TRBV27
J: TRBJ2-7
size: many
D: TRBD1

CDR3: CASSLGLAGTQYF
DNA: TGTGCCAGCAGCTTAGGACTAGCCGGGACGCAGTATTTT
length: 13
V: TRBV7-2
J: TRBJ2-3
size: many
D: TRBD2

CDR3: CASSVESGSSSYEQYF
DNA: TGTGCCAGCAGCGTAGAATCGGGCAGCAGCTCCTACGAGCAGTACTTC
length: 16
V: TRBV9
J: TRBJ2-7
size: many
D: .

CDR3: CSMRLAGAGDTQYF
DNA: TGCAGCATGAGACTAGCGGGGGCAGGAGATACGCAGTATTTT
length: 14
V: TRBV29-1
J: TRBJ2-3
size: many
D: TRBD2

CDR3: CASSYGDRRHNEQFF
DNA: TGTGCCAGCAGTTACGGGGACAGGCGGCACAATGAGCAGTTCTTC
length: 15
V: TRBV6-5
J: TRBJ2-1
size: .
D: TRBD1

CDR3: CASSPHDGRNSPLHF
DNA: TGTGCCAGCAGCCCTCATGACGGACGAAATTCACCCCTCCACTTT
length: 15
V: TRBV6-1
J: TRBJ1-6
size: few
D: .

CDR3: CSARVTGGEKLFF
DNA: TGCAGTGCTAGAGTGACAGGGGGAGAAAAACTGTTTTTT
length: 13
V: TRBV20-1
J: TRBJ1-4
size: many
D: TRBD1

CDR3: CASSLWKALNPSSGANVLTF
DNA: TGTGCCAGCAGTTTATGGAAGGCTTTAAACCCTAGCTCTGGGGCCAACGTCCTGACTTTC
length: 20
V: TRBV28
J: TRBJ2-6
size: few
D: .

CDR3: CASSSGRERTEAFF
DNA: TGCGCCAGCAGCTCGGGACGGGAGAGGACTGAAGCTTTCTTT
length: 14
V: TRBV5-1
J: TRBJ1-1
size: many
D: .

CDR3: CSERGEGETQYF
DNA: TGCAGCGAGAGGGGAGAGGGAGAGACCCAGTACTTC
length: 12
V: TRBV29-1
J: TRBJ2-5
size: many
D: .

CDR3: CASSPDYSKSPLHF
DNA: TGTGCCAGCAGTCCAGACTATAGCAAATCACCCCTCCACTTT
length: 14
V: TRBV6-5
J: TRBJ1-6
size: many
D: .

CDR3: CASSLSPRGRGPYSYNEQFF
DNA: TGTGCCAGCAGTTTATCACCCCGGGGGAGGGGGCCCTACTCCTACAATGAGCAGTTCTTC
length: 20
V: TRBV28
J: TRBJ2-1
size: many
D: .

CDR3: CSARGGRQPQHF
DNA: TGCAGTGCTAGGGGGGGCAGGCAGCCCCAGCATTTT
length: 12
V: TRBV20-1
J: TRBJ1-5
size: many
D: .